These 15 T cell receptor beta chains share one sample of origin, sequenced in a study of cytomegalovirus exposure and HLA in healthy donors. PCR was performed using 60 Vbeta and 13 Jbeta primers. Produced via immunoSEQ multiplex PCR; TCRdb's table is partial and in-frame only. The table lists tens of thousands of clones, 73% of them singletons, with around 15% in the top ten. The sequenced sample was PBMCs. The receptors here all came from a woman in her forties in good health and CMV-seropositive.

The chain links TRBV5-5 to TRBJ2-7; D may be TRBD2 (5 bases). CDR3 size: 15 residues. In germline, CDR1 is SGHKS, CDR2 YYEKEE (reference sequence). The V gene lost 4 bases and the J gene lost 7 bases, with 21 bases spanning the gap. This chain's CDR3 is CASSPGMRVITEQYF. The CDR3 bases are TGTGCCAGCAGCCCCGGGATGAGAGTGATTACGGAGCAGTACTTC.

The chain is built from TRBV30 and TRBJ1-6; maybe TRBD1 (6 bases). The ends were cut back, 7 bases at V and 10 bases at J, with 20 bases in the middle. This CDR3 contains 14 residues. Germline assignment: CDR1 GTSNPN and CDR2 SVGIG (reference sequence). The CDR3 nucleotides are TGTGCCTCCGAAGGGGGGGGGTTTCGATCACCCCTCCACTTT. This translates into CASEGGGFRSPLHF.

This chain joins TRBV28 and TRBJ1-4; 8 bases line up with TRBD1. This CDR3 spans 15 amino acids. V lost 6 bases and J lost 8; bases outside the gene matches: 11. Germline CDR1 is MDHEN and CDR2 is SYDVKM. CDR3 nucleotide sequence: TGTGCCAGCAGGAAAACCGGGACAGGCCCCGAAAAACTGTTTTTT. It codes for CASRKTGTGPEKLFF.

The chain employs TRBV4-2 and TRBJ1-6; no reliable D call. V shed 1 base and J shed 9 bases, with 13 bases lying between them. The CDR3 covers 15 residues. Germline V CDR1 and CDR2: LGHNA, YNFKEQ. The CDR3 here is CASSQAGSSGSPLHF. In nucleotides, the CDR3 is TGTGCCAGCAGCCAAGCCGGGAGTAGTGGTTCACCCCTCCACTTT.

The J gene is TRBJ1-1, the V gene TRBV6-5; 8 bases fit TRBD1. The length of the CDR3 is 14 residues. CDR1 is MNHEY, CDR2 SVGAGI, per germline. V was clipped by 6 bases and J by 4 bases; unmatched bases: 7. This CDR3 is CASRKGQGITEAFF. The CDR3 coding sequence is TGTGCCAGCAGAAAAGGACAGGGCATCACTGAAGCTTTCTTT.

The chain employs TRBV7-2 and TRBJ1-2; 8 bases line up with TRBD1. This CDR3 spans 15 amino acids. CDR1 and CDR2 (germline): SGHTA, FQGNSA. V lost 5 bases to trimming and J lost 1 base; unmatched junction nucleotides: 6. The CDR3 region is CASSPRQGFNYGYTF. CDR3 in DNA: TGTGCCAGCAGCCCGAGACAGGGGTTTAACTATGGCTACACCTTC.

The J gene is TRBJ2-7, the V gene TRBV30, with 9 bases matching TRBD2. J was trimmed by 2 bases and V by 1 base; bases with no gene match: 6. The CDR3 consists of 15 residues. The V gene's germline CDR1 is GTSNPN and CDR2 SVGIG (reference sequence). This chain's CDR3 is CAWSGSAGGTYEQYF. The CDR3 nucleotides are TGTGCCTGGAGTGGGTCAGCGGGGGGAACCTACGAGCAGTACTTC.

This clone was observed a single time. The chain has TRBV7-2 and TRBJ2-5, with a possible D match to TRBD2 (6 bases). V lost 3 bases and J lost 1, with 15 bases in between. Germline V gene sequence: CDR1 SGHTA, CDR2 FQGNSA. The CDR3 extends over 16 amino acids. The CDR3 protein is CASSFNGGAIQETQYF. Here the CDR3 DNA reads TGTGCCAGCAGCTTCAATGGCGGGGCTATCCAAGAGACCCAGTACTTC.

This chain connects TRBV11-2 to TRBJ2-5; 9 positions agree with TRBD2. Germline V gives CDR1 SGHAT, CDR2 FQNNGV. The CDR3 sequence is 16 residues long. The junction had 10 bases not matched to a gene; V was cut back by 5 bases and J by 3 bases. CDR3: CASSRGTSQEKETQYF. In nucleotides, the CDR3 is TGTGCCAGCAGCCGCGGGACTAGCCAAGAAAAAGAGACCCAGTACTTC.

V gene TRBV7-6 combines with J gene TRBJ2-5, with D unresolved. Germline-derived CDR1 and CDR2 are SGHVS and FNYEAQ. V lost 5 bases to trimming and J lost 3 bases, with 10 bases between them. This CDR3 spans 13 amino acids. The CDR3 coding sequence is TGTGCCAGCAGCCCGAGAACGAAAGAGACCCAGTACTTC. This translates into CASSPRTKETQYF.

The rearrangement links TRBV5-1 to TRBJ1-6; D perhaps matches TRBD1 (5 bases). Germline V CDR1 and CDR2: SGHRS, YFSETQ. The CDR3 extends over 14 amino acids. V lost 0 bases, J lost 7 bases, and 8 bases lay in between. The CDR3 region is CASSLADRNSPLHF. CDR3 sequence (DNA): TGCGCCAGCAGCTTGGCCGACAGAAATTCACCCCTCCACTTT.

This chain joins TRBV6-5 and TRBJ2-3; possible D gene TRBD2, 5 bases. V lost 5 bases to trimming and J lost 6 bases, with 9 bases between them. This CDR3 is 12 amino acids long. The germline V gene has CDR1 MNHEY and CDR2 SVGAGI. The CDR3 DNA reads TGTGCCAGCAGTGACACTAGGGATACGCAGTATTTT. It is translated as CASSDTRDTQYF.

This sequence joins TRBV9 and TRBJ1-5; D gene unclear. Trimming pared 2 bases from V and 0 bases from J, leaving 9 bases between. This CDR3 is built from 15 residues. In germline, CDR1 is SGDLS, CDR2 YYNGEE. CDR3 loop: CASSVSSSSNQPQHF. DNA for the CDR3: TGTGCCAGCAGCGTTTCATCCAGTAGCAATCAGCCCCAGCATTTT.

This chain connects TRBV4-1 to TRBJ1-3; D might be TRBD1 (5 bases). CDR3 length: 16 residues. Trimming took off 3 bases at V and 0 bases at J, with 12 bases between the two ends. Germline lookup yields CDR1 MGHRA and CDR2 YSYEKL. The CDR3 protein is CASSHLKGNSGNTIYF. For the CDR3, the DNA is TGCGCCAGCAGCCATTTAAAGGGGAACTCTGGAAACACCATATATTTT.

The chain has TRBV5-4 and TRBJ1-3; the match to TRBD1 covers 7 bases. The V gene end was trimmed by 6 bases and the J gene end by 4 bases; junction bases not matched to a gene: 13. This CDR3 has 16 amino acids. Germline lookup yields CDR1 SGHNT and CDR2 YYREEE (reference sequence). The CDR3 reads CASNNQATGSGNTIYF. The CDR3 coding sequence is TGTGCCAGCAACAACCAGGCGACAGGGAGCGGAAACACCATATATTTT.